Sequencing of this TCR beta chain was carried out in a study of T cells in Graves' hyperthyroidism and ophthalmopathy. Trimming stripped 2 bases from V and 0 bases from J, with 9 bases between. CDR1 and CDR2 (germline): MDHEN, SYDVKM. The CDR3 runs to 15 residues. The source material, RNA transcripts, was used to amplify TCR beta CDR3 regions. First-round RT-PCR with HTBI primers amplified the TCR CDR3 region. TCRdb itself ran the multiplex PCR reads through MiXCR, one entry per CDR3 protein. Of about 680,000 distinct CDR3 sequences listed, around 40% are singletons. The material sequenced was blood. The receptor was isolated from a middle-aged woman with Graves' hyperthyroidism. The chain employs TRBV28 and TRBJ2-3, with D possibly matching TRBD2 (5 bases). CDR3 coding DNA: TGTGCCAGCAGTTTACTCCCGGGGAGCACAGATACGCAGTATTTT. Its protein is CASSLLPGSTDTQYF. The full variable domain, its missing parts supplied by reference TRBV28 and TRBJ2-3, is DVKVTQSSRYLVKRTGEKVFLECVQDMDHENMFWYRQDPGLGLRLIYFSYDVKMKEKGDIPEGYSVSREKKERFSLILESASTNQTSMYLCASSLLPGSTDTQYFGPGTRLTVL.